This T cell receptor (beta chain) was sequenced in a study of shared clonotypes between healthy human individuals. Study in general: A couple of women and a few men aged 18 to 49 made up the donors. Study-level points and caveats: Naive CD4 clonotype sharing across several donors was approximately 5.2%.

Several immunoSEQ plates held equal portions of the genomic DNA taken from each subset. Clones were sequenced by immunoSEQ multiplex PCR, and TCRdb holds only the in-frame ones, with some missing. The sample carries under 2,500,000 clones, approximately 96% recorded once. In the case of this clone: The target antigen is unknown. Within the sample, other DNA sequences also encode this same CDR3.

This CDR3 has 13 amino acids. The V gene's germline CDR1 is SGHNT and CDR2 YENEEA. V gave up 0 bases and J gave up 4 bases, with 5 bases separating them. This TCR was recovered from a man between 18 and 29 years old in good health. Source material: naive CD4+ T cells sorted from blood. Subset reported: CD45RA+ positively selected. The gene calls are TRBV11-3 and TRBJ2-3; D ambiguous. The CDR3 loop reads CASSLDGADTQYF. The CDR3, as DNA: TGTGCCAGCAGCTTAGACGGCGCAGATACGCAGTATTTT.